This T cell receptor (beta chain) was captured by sequencing in a study of OX40 agonist ivuxolimab in advanced cancers. Study details: Ivuxolimab is a fully human IgG2 antibody that activates OX40 (CD134).

Study-wide points: Expanded peripheral T cells had an undetermined antigen specificity. Doses of 0.1 to 3.0 mg/kg were accompanied by clonal expansion of CD4+ and CD8+ blood T cells by week 6.

Repertoires were generated with immunoSEQ multiplex PCR, while TCRdb's copy carries only in-frame clones and drops some. The table has 25,000 to 35,000 clones, 84% seen once; the top ten hold 15% to 20%. Losses at the gene ends were 5 bases for V and 3 bases for J; bases not matched to a gene: 10. This CDR3 contains 15 residues. In germline, CDR1 is MNHEY, CDR2 SVGAGI. Of note for this clone: Its antigen remains unidentified.

The origin of this receptor is an adult with an advanced solid tumor such as melanoma, head and neck, liver or kidney cancer. Material: CD4+ or CD8+ T cells sorted from blood, obtained in a trial of the OX40 agonist ivuxolimab. The chain carries TRBV6-5 and TRBJ2-7; TRBD1 aligns across 7 bases. CDR3 sequence (DNA): TGTGCCAGCAGTCCGCAGGCCAGGGGGATCTACGAGCAGTACTTC. Protein product: CASSPQARGIYEQYF.